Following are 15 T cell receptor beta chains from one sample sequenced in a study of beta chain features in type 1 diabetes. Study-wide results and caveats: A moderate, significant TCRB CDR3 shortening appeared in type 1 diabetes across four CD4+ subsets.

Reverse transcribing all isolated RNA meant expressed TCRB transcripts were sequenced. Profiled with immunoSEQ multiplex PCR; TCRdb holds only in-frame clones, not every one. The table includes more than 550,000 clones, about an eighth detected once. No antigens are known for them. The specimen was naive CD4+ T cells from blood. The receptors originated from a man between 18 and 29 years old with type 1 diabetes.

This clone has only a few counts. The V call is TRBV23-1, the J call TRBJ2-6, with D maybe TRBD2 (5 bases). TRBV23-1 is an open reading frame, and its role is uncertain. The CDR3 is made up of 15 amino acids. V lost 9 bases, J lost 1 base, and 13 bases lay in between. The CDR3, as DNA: TGCGCCAGTCGAGGGTTGTGGTCTGGGGCCAACGTCCTGACTTTC. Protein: CASRGLWSGANVLTF.

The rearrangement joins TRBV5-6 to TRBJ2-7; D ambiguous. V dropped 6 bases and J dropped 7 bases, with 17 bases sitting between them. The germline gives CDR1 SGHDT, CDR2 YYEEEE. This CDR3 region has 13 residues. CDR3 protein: CASNAGAGWEQYF. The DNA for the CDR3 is TGTGCCAGCAACGCCGGCGCAGGTTGGGAGCAGTACTTC.

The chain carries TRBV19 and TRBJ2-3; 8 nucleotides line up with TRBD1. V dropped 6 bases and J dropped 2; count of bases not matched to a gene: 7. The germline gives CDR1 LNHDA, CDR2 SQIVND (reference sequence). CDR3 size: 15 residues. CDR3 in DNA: TGTGCCAGTAGGCTAGGGACAGGCCTCACAGATACGCAGTATTTT. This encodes CASRLGTGLTDTQYF.

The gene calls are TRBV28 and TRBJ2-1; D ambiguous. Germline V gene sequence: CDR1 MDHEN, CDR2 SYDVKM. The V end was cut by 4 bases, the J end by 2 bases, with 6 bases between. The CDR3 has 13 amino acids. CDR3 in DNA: TGTGCCAGCAGTTCTAGTCCCTACAATGAGCAGTTCTTC. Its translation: CASSSSPYNEQFF.

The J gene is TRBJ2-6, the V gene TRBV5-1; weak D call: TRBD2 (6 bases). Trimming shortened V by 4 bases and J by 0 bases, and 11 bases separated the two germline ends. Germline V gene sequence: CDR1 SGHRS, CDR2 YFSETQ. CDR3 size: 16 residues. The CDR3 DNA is TGCGCCAGCAGCCCTAGCGACAGCTCTGGGGCCAACGTCCTGACTTTC. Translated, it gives CASSPSDSSGANVLTF.

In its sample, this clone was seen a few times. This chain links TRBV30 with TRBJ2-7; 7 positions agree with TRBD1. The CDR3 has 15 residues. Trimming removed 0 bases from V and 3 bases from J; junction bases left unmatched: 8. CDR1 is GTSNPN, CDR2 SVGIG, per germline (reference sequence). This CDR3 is CAWSVLRQGNYEQYF. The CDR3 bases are TGTGCCTGGAGTGTACTTCGACAGGGTAACTACGAGCAGTACTTC.

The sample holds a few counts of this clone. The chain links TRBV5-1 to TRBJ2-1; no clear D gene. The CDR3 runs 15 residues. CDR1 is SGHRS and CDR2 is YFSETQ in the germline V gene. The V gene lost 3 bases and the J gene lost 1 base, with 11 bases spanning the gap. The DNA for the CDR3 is TGCGCCAGCAGCTATCTAGATTCATCCTACAATGAGCAGTTCTTC. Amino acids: CASSYLDSSYNEQFF.

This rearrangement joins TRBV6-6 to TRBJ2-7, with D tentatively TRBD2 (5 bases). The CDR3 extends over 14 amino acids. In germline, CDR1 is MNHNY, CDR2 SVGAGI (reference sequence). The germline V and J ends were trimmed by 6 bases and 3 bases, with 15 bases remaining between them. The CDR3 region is CASRPPGSYYEQYF. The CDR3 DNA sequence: TGTGCCAGCAGACCCCCGGGAAGTTACTACGAGCAGTACTTC.

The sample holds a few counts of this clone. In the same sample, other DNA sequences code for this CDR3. The CDR3 DNA follows: TGCAGCGTTTTGGAGGCAGAACAGGGTCAGCCCCAGCATTTT. It yields the protein CSVLEAEQGQPQHF. This rearrangement joins TRBV29-1 to TRBJ1-5, with D perhaps matching TRBD1 (6 bases). This CDR3 contains 14 residues. Germline V gene data show CDR1 as SQVTM and CDR2 as ANQGSEA. V dropped 5 bases and J dropped 6 bases, with 17 bases sitting between them.

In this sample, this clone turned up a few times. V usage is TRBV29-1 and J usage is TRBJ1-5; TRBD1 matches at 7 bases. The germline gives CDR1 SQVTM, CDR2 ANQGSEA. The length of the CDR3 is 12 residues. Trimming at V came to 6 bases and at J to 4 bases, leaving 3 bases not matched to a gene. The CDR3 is CSVKQGNQPQHF. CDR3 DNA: TGCAGCGTGAAACAGGGGAATCAGCCCCAGCATTTT.

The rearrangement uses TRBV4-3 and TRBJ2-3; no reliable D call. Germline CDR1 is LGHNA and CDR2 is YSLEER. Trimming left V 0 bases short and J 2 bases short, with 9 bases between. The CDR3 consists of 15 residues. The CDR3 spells CASSQDLIATDTQYF. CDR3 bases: TGCGCCAGCAGCCAAGATCTCATTGCCACAGATACGCAGTATTTT.

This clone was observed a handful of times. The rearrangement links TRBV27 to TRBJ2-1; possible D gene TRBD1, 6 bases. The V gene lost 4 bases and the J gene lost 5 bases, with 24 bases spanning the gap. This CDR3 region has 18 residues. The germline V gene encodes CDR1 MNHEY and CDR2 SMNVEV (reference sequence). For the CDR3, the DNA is TGTGCCAGCAGTTCGATTTCGTTTGTCGGGACAATGGACAATGAGCAGTTCTTC. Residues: CASSSISFVGTMDNEQFF.

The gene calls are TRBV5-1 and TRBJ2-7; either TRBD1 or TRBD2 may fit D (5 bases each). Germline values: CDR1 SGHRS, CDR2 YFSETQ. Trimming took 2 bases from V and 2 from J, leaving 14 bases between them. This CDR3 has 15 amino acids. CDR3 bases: TGCGCCAGCAGCTTTACCGGGACCACACCCTACGAGCAGTACTTC. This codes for CASSFTGTTPYEQYF.

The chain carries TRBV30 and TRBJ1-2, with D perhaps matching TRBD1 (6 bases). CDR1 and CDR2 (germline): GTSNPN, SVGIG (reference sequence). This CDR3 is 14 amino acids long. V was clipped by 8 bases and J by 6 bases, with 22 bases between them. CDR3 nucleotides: TGTGCCGCCCCTCCCTCCGGGACATCTAATGGCTACACCTTC. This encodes CAAPPSGTSNGYTF.

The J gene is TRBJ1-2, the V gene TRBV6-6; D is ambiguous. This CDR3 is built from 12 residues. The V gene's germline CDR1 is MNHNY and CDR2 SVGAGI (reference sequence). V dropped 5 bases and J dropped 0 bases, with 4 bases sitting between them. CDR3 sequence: CASSTTNYGYTF. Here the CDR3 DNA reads TGTGCCAGCAGTACAACTAACTATGGCTACACCTTC.